In this sample, the clone carrying this T cell receptor (beta chain) turned up many times. What it binds is unknown. The sequence runs out 3 residues before the end of the CDR3; the remainder is reconstructed from the germline J gene. V was shortened by 4 bases and J by 0 bases, with 15 bases between the two germline ends. The CDR3 is 16 residues long. Germline values: CDR1 KGHSH, CDR2 LQKENI. These data originate in a study of T cell clonality in common variable immunodeficiency. Regarding the study as a whole: Links between repertoire features and CVID complications were heterogeneity-limited. Shared TCRbeta clones were fewer between CVID subjects than controls.

Control and CVID samples contributed equal amounts of genomic DNA. This table comes from immunoSEQ multiplex PCR, and its TCRdb copy is limited to in-frame clones, with some not included. The sample contains about 59,000 clones, none occurring once; about 0.85% lies in the top ten. This receptor was identified in a person between 18 and 75 years old in good health. Sample: peripheral blood mononuclear cells. The J gene is TRBJ1-1, the V gene TRBV18, with D maybe TRBD1 (6 bases). The CDR3 sequence: CASSLVAGTLNTEAFF. The sequenced part of the CDR3 DNA is TGTGCCAGCTCACTCGTAGCAGGGACACTGAACACTGAA.